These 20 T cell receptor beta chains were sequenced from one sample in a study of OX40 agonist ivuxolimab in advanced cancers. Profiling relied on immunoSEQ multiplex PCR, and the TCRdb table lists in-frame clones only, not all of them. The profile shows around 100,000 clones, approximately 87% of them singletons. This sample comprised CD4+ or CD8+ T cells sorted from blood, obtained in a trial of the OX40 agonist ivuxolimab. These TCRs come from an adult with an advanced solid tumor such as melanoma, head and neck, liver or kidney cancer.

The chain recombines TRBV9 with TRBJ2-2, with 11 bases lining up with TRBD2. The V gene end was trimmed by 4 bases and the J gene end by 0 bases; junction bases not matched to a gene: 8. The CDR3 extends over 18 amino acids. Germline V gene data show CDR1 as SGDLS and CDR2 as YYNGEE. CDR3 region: CASSPRTSGYTNTGELFF. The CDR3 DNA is TGTGCCAGCAGCCCCCGGACTAGCGGGTATACGAACACCGGGGAGCTGTTTTTT.

CDR3 coding DNA: TGTGCCAGCACCCCCGGTCCGGGACAGGGGACCTACGAGCAGTACTTC. The encoded protein is CASTPGPGQGTYEQYF. This chain uses TRBV5-6 with TRBJ2-7; 10 nucleotides align to TRBD1. Germline assignment: CDR1 SGHDT and CDR2 YYEEEE. The CDR3 length is 16 residues. Trimming removed 6 bases from V and 2 bases from J; junction bases left unmatched: 11.

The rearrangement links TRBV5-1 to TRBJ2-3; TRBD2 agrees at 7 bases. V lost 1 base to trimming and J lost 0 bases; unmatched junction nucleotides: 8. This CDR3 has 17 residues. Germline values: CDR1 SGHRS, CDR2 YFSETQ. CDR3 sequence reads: CASSLTAGVGSTDTQYF. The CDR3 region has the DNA TGCGCCAGCAGCTTGACGGCGGGAGTCGGGAGCACAGATACGCAGTATTTT.

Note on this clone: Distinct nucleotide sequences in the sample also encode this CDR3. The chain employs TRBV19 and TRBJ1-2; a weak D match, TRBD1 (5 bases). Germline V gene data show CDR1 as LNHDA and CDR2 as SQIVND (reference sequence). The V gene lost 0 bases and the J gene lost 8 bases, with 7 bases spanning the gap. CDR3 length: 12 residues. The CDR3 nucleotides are TGTGCCAGTAGTATAGAGGGGCGCGGCTACACCTTC. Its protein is CASSIEGRGYTF.

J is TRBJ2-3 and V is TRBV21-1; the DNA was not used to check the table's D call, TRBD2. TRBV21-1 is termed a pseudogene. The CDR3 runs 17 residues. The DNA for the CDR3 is TGTGCCAGCAGCAAAGTATCGAGCAGGAGGGCCAATGATACGCAGTATTTT. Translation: CASSKVSSRRANDTQYF.

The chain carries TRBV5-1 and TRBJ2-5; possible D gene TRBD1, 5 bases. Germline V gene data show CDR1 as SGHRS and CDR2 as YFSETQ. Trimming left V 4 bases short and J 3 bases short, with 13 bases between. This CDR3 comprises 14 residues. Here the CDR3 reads CASSPAQGEETQYF. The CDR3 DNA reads TGCGCCAGCAGCCCGGCGCAAGGGGAAGAGACCCAGTACTTC.

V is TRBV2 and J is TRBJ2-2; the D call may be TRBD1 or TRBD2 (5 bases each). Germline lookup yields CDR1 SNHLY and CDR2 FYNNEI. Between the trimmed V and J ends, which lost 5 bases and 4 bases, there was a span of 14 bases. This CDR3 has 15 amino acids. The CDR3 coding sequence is TGTGCCAGCAGTCAGACCGGGGCCCTCACCGGGGAGCTGTTTTTT. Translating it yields CASSQTGALTGELFF.

The CDR3 loop reads CASSLRRGSSYGYTF. The DNA of the CDR3 is TGTGCCAGCAGCTTAAGACGGGGTAGTAGCTATGGCTACACCTTC. The chain carries TRBV11-2 and TRBJ1-2; no clear D gene. V lost 2 bases and J 4 bases, leaving 14 bases between the germline ends. There are 15 residues in the CDR3. Germline CDR1 SGHAT, CDR2 FQNNGV.

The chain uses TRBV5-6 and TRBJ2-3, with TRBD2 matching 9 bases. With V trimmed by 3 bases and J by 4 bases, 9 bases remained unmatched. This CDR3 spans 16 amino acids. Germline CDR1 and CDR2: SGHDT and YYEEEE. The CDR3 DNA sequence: TGTGCCAGCAGCTCACCGGGACTAGCTTTTTCAGATACGCAGTATTTT. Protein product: CASSSPGLAFSDTQYF.

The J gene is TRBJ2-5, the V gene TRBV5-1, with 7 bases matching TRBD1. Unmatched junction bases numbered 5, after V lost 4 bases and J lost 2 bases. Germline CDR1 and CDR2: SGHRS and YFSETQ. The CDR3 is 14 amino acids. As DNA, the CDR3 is TGCGCCAGCAGCCAGGGACAGATGCAAGAGACCCAGTACTTC. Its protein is CASSQGQMQETQYF.

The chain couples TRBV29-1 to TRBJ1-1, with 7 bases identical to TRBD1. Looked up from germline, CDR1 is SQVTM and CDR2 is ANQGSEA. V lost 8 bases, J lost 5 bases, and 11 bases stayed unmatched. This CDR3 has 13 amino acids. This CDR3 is CSLRQGGVTEAFF. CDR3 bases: TGCAGCCTCAGACAGGGCGGGGTGACTGAAGCTTTCTTT.

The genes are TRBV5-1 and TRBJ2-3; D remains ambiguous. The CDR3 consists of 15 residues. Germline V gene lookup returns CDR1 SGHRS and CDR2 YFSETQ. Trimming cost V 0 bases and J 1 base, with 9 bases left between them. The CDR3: CASSLGASGTDTQYF. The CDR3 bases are TGCGCCAGCAGCTTGGGGGCCTCCGGCACAGATACGCAGTATTTT.

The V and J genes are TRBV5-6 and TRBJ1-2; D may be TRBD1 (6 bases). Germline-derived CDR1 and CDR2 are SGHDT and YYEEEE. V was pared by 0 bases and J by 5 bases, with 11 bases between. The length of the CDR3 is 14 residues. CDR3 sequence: CASSLGTAVYGYTF. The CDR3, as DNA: TGTGCCAGCAGCTTGGGGACAGCCGTGTATGGCTACACCTTC.

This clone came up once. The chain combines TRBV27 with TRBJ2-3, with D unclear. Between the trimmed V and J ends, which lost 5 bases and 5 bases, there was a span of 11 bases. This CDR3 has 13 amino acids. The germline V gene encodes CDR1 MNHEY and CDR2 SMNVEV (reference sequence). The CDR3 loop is CASSLRQVDTQYF. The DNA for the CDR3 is TGTGCCAGCAGTCTCAGACAAGTAGATACGCAGTATTTT.

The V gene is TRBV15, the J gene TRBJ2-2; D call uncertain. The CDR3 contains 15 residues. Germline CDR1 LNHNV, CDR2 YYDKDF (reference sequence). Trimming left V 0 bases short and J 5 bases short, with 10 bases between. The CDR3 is CATSREGLRTGELFF. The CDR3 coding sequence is TGTGCCACCAGCAGAGAGGGCCTGAGAACCGGGGAGCTGTTTTTT.

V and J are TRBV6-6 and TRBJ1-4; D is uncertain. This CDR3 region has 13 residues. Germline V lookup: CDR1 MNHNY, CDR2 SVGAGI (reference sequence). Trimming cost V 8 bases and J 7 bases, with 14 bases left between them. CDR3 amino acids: CASSDPAGEKLFF. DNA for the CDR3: TGTGCCAGCTCTGACCCGGCTGGTGAAAAACTGTTTTTT.

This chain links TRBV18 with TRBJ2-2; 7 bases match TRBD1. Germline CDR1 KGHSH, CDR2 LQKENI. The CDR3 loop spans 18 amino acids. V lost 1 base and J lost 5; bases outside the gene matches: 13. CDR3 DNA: TGTGCCAGCTCACCACTGCCCGGGACAGAGGTAGTAACCGGGGAGCTGTTTTTT. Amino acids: CASSPLPGTEVVTGELFF.

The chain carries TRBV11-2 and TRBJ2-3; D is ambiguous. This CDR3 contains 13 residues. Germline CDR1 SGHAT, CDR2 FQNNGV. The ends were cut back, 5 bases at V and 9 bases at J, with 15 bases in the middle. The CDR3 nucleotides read TGTGCCAGCAGCCAGACACCCCTGTTCACGCAGTATTTT. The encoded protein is CASSQTPLFTQYF.

The CDR3 nucleotides are TGTGCCAGCAGCGATCGGGTTCTCTATGGCTACACCTTC. It is translated as CASSDRVLYGYTF. This rearrangement joins TRBV5-8 to TRBJ1-2; D uncertain. V shed 4 bases and J shed 4 bases, with 11 bases lying between them. The germline gives CDR1 SGHTS, CDR2 YDEGEE. This CDR3 is 13 amino acids long.

CDR3 amino acids: CASSLLGLAGGYNEQFF. The CDR3 bases are TGTGCCAGCAGCTTACTGGGACTAGCGGGAGGGTACAATGAGCAGTTCTTC. The chain recombines TRBV7-6 with TRBJ2-1; 16 nucleotides line up with TRBD2. Trimming at V came to 2 bases and at J to 4 bases, leaving 2 bases not matched to a gene. The CDR3 is made up of 17 amino acids. The germline V gene encodes CDR1 SGHVS and CDR2 FNYEAQ.